This T cell receptor (beta chain) emerged from a study of cytomegalovirus exposure and HLA in healthy donors (dated by TCRdb to about 2017). With respect to the entire study: According to an earlier analysis of several hundred of the donors, about 179 million T cells yielded 120 million or so unique TCR beta sequences and 276 Gb of sequence data. Roughly 300 gigabases of sequencing data and 78 million or so unique TCR sequences were included in an early release covering several hundred HLA-typed donors. The genetic ancestry cluster associated with self-reported Caucasian donors included over 80% of the roughly 400 genotyped donors. The study aimed to test whether cataloging public T cell receptors could reveal signatures of past pathogen exposure. The T cell repertoires of 670 or so subjects were profiled by immunosequencing and related to cytomegalovirus serostatus. Along with the approximately 700-subject first cohort, a separate validation cohort of over a hundred different subjects was used. To predict cytomegalovirus infection status, the study combined high-throughput TCR immunosequencing, statistical association of individual TCRs with disease status, and machine learning. In a later analysis, previously published TCR beta repertoires from several hundred donors were re-analyzed and high-resolution HLA genotyping was added so that TCR occurrence patterns could be studied. The later analysis used no new phenotypic data to find candidate immune exposures, relying instead on TCR beta sequences and their occurrence across donors. An earlier analysis of roughly 580 of the donors used high-throughput TCR beta sequencing to judge whether each TCR beta V gene segment behaved as functional or pseudogenic. Alongside the repertoire data, information on donor age, sex, ethnicity and CMV serostatus was compiled. A later genetic analysis took genome-wide SNP genotypes for about three fifths of the 666 donors and used that subset as a discovery cohort. All discovery cohort repertoires had been generated using a single sequencing platform. HLA typing covered class I and class II loci at four-digit resolution. Typing coverage differed by locus: A, B, C, DRB1 and DQB1 were typed in about 629-640 donors, DQA1 in approximately 520, DPA1 in approximately 610, and DPB1 in 450 to 490. Because of strong linkage in the cohort, four or five DR-DQ haplotypes were treated as single units for association and clustering. Among 300 to 500 genotyped donors of the cohort, an average of roughly 230,000 unique TCR beta nucleotide sequences was sequenced per donor, of which 15% to 20% were non-productive. Points the paper makes about the study in general: In a later genetic analysis, fewer N-insertions in productive TCRs were reported among donors in an Asian-associated ancestry cluster than the approximately 670-donor mean. According to a later analysis, parvovirus B19, influenza, CMV and Epstein-Barr virus appeared linked to several top co-occurrence clusters. Compared with equally common non-associated chains, HLA-associated TCR beta chains in a later analysis were more clonally expanded and had lower generation probabilities. The classifier was reported to diagnose cytomegalovirus status with high specificity and sensitivity in both the original cohort and the validation cohort. In a later analysis, the rate of TCR association differed among HLA loci, with DRB1 alleles having the most associated TCRs and HLA-C alleles having the fewest. Most CMV-associated TCR beta chains appeared to be HLA-restricted in a later analysis, and the HLA associations seemed to be driven largely by CMV exposure. Sequencing depth was assumed to be roughly uniform across donors in the presence/absence analyses, though that assumption may not hold. In a later analysis, 15,000 to 20,000 TCR beta sequences were associated with specific HLA alleles at a false discovery rate of 0.05. In vitro tests confirmed that a few of the cytomegalovirus-associated TCR beta chains recognize cytomegalovirus antigens. In an earlier analysis of a few hundred of the donors, most TCR beta V segments were observed in productive rearrangements about 87% or about 30% of the time, broadly matching IMGT annotations. The authors suggested that the approach could potentially be generalized to other disease states and immunological phenotypes. The study gave a list of more than 150 TCR beta chains associated with cytomegalovirus. Correlated functional status among segregating V segments might be attributable to linkage disequilibrium, but an unknown experimental factor could not be ruled out. Roughly 15 rarely observed V segments, including chromosome 9 orphons, were excluded from the earlier analysis of almost 600 of the donors because counts were too low. In this cohort, only TCR beta chains were sequenced, and detectable features were limited by the absence of alpha or paired-chain data. Immune exposure information for the cohort was limited to CMV serostatus. A cluster of highly shared sequence variants was judged likely to represent a technical artifact of the sequencing pipeline. An association between a missense DCLRE1C variant and V-gene and J-gene trimming of TCR beta chains was found in a later genetic analysis and replicated in an independent cohort. A further reported finding was that TCR beta sequences accurately predicted the HLA-A and HLA-B alleles for most subjects in the first cohort. Some IMGT-functional V segments, including TRBV6-2 and TRBV6-3, could not be distinguished by the 87-base-pair reads and were therefore excluded. Because HLA typing was unavailable for some donors at each locus, only the typed subset was used in association tests. When HLA alleles, especially DR and DQ, strongly co-occurred, attributing TCR associations to individual alleles was difficult. Most TCR sequences were observed very rarely across donors, whereas some public TCRs were present in many individuals.

Libraries were built with the immunoSEQ multiplex PCR assay. For the multiplex PCR, a mixture combining 60 forward primers for TCR Vbeta segments and 13 reverse primers for TCR Jbeta segments was used. The CDR3 region of rearranged TCR beta genes was amplified from genomic DNA with a multiplex PCR assay. On the Illumina HiSeq System, the amplified TCR beta libraries were sequenced as 87-base-pair reads. In the paper's pipeline: In a later analysis, tens of millions of unique TCR beta chains were counted across the 650 to 700 repertoires, and approximately 11 million of these chains were shared by at least two donors. Raw reads were error-corrected and collapsed into unique sequences with a nearest-neighbor algorithm that merged closely related sequences to remove PCR and sequencing errors. CDR3 sequences were aligned to IMGT reference sequences to assign V, D and J gene segments. For a sequence to be retained, a match of at least six nucleotides was required to both a V gene segment and a J gene segment. A rearrangement was called productive if the CDR3 had no stop codons and remained in frame with V and J, and every other rearrangement was called non-productive. CDR3 was defined according to IMGT convention as the region running from the second conserved V-encoded cysteine to the conserved J-encoded phenylalanine. The earlier analysis of 500 to 650 of the donors excluded any sequence lacking an unambiguous match to a single V gene segment. In an earlier analysis of approximately 550 of the donors, V segments were called functional above 56.7% productive rearrangements and were called segregating when the between-donor standard deviation exceeded 5%. A statistical classification framework was built to diagnose cytomegalovirus status from the catalog of TCR beta chain sequences. A later analysis assigned V and J genes by comparing TCR nucleotide sequences with IMGT/GENE-DB human TR gene sequences. Using the TCRdist pipeline, a later analysis assigned CDR3 sequences along with most-parsimonious VDJ recombination scenarios. In a later analysis, each TCR beta chain was defined by its CDR3 amino acid sequence together with its V-gene family, and reads lacking a unique V-gene family were excluded. In a later analysis, a few hundred highly shared, low-generation-probability nucleotide sequences were removed to address suspected cross-contamination and a sequencing artifact. For each public chain, a later analysis derived a clonal expansion index from normalized ranks of inferred template counts within each repertoire. A later analysis computed generation probabilities with a VDJ recombination model fitted to out-of-frame rearrangements, and checked the results against IGoR. Hypergeometric tests were used in a later analysis to score TCR-TCR, TCR-HLA and TCR-CMV co-occurrence, with a repertoire-size bias correction applied to the TCR pairs. In a later analysis, false discovery rates were estimated by permuting HLA or CMV assignments 20 times. A later analysis grouped co-occurring TCRs with DBSCAN, adding TCRdist sequence similarity when clustering within HLA-allele-positive subsets. Repertoires with fewer than 30,000 or more than 120,000 public chains were left out of co-occurrence clustering, as were four to six repertoires with anomalous nucleotide sharing. TCRdb provides this immuneACCESS table in a form limited to in-frame rearrangements. Some clones are lacking; in checked studies, under half of them reflect an unresolved V gene, and why the rest are absent is not known. Clone size and the V and J calls come from that table; the DNA yielded D and trimming. The table for this sample lists 110,000 to 150,000 clones; around 70% of them were counted only once. Roughly 1.7% of the sample is in the top ten clones.

Note on this clone: What antigen it recognizes has not been identified. The sample holds no much larger clone one base away, and base qualities are not on file.

CDR3 length: 16 amino acids, cysteine to phenylalanine. Of all the DNA, just the CDR3 is kept, 48 bases in frame from base 1. Clipping removes 5 bases from V and 6 bases from J, with 10 as the unmatched junction base count. CDR1 is given as LNHDA and CDR2 as SQIVND, both from the germline V gene (reference sequence). In total, approximately 610 healthy bone marrow donors made up the cohort. At the time of sampling, all cohort members were nominally healthy, though unrecorded immune exposures were likely present. The donor tested CMV seronegative, placing the donor among the roughly 350 seronegative members of the cohort. A peripheral blood sample was provided by each donor, and peripheral blood mononuclear cells were used for TCR beta sequencing. Genomic DNA extraction from the blood cell samples was performed with the Qiagen DNeasy Blood Extraction Kit.

Here the chain combines TRBV19 and TRBJ1-2, and TRBD1 matches 12 of the central bases. This sequence was found in a woman in her 30s in good health and CMV-seronegative. Material: PBMCs. At the DNA level, the sequence is TGTGCCAGTAGTTTCGGGACAGGGGGCGCAGGCCATGGCTACACCTTC. This yields the protein CASSFGTGGAGHGYTF.